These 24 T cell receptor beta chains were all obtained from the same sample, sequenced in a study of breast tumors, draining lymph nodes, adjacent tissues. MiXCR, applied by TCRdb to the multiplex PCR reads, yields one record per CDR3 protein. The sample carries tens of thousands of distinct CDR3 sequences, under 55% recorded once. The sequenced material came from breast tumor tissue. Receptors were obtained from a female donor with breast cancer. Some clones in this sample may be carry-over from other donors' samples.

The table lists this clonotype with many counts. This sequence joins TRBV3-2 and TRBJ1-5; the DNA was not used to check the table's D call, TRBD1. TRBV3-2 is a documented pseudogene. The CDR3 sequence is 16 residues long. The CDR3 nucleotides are TGTGCCAGCAGCCAAGTCCCCCAACGGGTCGGGCAGCCCCAGCATTTT. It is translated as CASSQVPQRVGQPQHF.

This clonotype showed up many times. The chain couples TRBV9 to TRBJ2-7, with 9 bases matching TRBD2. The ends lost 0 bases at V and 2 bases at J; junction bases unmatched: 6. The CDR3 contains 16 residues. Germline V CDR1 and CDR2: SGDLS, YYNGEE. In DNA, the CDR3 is TGTGCCAGCAGCGTAGGAGCGGGAGGAGATACCTACGAGCAGTACTTC. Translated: CASSVGAGGDTYEQYF.

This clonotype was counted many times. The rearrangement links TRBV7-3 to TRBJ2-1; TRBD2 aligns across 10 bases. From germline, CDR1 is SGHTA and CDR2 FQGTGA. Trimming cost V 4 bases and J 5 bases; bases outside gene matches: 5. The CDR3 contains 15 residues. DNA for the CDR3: TGTGCCAGCAGCTCGGTAGCGGGAGGCAACAATGAGCAGTTCTTC. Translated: CASSSVAGGNNEQFF.

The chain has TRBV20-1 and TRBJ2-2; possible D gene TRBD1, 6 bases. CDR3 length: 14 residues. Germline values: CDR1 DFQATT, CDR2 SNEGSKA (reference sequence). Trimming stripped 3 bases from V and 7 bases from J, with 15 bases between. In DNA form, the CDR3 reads TGCAGTGCTAGCCAAACAGGGAGAAACGGGGAGCTGTTTTTT. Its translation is CSASQTGRNGELFF.

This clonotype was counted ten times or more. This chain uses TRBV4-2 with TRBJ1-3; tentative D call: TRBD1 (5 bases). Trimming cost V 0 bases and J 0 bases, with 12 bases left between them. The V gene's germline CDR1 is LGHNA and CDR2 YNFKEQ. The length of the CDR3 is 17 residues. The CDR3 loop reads CASSQEGRRDSGNTIYF. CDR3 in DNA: TGTGCCAGCAGCCAAGAGGGGCGACGGGACTCTGGAAACACCATATATTTT.

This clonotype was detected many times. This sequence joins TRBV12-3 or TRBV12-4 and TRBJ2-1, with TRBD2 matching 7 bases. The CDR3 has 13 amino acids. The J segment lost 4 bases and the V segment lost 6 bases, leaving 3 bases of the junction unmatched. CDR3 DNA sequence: TGTGCCAGCAGCTCTAGCGGTTACAATGAGCAGTTCTTC. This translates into CASSSSGYNEQFF.

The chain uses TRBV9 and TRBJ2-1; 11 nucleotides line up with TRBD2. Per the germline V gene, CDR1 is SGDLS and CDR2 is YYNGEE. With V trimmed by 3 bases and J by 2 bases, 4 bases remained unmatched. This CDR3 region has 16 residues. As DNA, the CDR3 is TGTGCCAGCAGCGGTGGGACTAGCGGTCCCTACAATGAGCAGTTCTTC. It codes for CASSGGTSGPYNEQFF. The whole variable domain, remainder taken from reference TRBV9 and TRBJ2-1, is DSGVTQTPKHLITATGQRVTLRCSPRSGDLSVYWYQQSLDQGLQFLIQYYNGEERAKGNILERFSAQQFPDLHSELNLSSLELGDSALYFCASSGGTSGPYNEQFFGPGTRLTVL.

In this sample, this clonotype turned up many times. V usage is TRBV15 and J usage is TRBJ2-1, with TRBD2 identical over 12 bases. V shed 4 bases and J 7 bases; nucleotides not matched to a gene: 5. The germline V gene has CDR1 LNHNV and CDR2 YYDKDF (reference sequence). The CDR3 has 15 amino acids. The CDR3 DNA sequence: TGTGCCACCAGCACGCGGACTAGCGGGATTAATGAGCAGTTCTTC. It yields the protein CATSTRTSGINEQFF.

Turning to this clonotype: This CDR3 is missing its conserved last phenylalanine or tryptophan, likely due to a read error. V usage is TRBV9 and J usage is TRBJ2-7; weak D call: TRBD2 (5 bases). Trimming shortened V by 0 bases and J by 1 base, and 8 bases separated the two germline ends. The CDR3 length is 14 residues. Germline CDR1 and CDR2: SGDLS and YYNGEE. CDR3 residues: CASSVDLASYEQYS. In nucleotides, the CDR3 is TGTGCCAGCAGCGTAGATCTAGCTTCCTACGAGCAGTACTCC.

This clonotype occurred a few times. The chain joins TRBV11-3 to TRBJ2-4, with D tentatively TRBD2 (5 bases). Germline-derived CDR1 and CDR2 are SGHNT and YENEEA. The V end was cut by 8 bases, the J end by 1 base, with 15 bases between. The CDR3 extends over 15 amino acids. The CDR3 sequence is CASRGAVDAKNIQYF. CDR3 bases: TGTGCCAGCCGGGGAGCGGTCGATGCCAAAAACATTCAGTACTTC.

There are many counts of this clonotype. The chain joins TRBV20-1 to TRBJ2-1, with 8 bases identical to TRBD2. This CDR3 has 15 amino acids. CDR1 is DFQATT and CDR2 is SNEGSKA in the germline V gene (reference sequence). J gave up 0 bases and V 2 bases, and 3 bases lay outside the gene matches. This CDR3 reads CSARSLADSYNEQFF. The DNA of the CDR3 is TGCAGTGCTAGATCACTAGCGGACTCCTACAATGAGCAGTTCTTC.

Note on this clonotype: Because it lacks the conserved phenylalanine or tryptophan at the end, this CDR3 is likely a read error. CDR3 sequence: CSVDPTGNNEKLFS. The CDR3 region has the DNA TGCAGCGTTGACCCGACAGGCAATAATGAAAAACTGTTTTCT. This chain links TRBV29-1 with TRBJ1-4; possible D gene TRBD1, 6 bases. The germline V gene has CDR1 SQVTM and CDR2 ANQGSEA. This CDR3 comprises 14 residues. V shed 3 bases and J shed 4 bases, with 12 bases lying between them.

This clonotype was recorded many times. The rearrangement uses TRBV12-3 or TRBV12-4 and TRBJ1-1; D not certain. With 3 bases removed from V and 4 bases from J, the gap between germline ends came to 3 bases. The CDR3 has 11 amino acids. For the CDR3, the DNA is TGTGCCAGCAGTTTCGGCACTGAAGCTTTCTTT. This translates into CASSFGTEAFF.

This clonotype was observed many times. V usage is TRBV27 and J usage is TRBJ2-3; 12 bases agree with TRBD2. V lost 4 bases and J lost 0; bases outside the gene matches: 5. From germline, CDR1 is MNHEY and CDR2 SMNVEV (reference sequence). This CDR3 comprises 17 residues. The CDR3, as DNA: TGTGCCAGCAGTTCTCCGGGACTAGCGGGTAGCACAGATACGCAGTATTTT. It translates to CASSSPGLAGSTDTQYF.

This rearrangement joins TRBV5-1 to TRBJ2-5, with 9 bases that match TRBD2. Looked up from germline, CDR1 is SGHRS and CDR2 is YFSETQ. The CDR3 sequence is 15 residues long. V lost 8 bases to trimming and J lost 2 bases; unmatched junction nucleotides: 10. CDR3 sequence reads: CASYTTSGIQETQYF. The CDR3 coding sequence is TGCGCCAGTTACACGACTAGCGGCATTCAAGAGACCCAGTACTTC.

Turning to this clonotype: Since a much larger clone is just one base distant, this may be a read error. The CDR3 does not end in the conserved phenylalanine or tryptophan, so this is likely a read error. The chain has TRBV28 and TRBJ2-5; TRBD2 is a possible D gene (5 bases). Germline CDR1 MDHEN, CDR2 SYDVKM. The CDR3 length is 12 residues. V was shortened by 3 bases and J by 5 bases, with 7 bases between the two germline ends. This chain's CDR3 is CASSLGVETQYL. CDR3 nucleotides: TGTGCCAGCAGTTTGGGAGTGGAGACCCAGTACCTC.

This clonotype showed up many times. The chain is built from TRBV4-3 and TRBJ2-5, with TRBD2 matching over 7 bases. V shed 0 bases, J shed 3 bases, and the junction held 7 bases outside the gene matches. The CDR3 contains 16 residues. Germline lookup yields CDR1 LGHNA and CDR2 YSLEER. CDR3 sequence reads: CASSQEYRTSEETQYF. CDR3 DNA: TGCGCCAGCAGCCAAGAATACCGGACTAGTGAAGAGACCCAGTACTTC.

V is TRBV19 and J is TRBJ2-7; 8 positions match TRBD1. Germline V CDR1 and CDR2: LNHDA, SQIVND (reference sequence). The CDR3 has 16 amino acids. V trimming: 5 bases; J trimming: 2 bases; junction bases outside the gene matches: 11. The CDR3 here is CASSPRLGTGAYEQYF. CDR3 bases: TGTGCCAGTAGTCCCCGGCTAGGGACAGGCGCCTACGAGCAGTACTTC.

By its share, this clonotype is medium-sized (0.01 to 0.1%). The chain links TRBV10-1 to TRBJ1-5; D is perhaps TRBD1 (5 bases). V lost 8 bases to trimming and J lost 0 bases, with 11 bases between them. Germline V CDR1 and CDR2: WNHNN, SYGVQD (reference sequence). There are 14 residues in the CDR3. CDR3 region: CASLSRVSNQPQHF. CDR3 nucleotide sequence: TGCGCCAGCCTTTCCAGGGTTAGCAATCAGCCCCAGCATTTT.

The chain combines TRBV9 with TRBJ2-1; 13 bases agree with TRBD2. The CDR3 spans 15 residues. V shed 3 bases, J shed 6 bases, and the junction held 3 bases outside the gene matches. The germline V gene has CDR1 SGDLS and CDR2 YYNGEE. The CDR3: CASSGGTSGTNEQFF. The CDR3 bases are TGTGCCAGCAGCGGTGGGACTAGCGGGACCAATGAGCAGTTCTTC.

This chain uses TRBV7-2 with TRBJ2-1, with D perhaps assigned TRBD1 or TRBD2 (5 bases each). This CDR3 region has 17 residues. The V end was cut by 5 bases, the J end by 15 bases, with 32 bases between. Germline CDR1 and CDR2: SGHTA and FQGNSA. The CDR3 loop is CASSPLWSSGQDSGRFF. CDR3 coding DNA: TGTGCCAGCAGCCCACTCTGGTCCAGCGGCCAAGACAGTGGGCGGTTCTTC.

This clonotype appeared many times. Here the CDR3 DNA reads TGTGCCAGCAGGGGGGGACTAGCGGGCTCCTACGAGCAGTACTTC. Translation: CASRGGLAGSYEQYF. V is TRBV7-2 and J is TRBJ2-7, with 12 bases aligning to TRBD2. The J segment lost 0 bases and the V segment lost 6 bases, leaving 3 bases of the junction unmatched. The CDR3 covers 15 residues. The germline CDR1 and CDR2 sequences are SGHTA and FQGNSA.

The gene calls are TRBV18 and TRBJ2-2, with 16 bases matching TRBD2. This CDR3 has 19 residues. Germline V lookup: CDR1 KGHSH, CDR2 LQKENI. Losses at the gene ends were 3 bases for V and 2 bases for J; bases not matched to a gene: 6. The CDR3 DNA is TGTGCCAGCTCACCGGGACTAGCGGGAGGGCCCTCAAACACCGGGGAGCTGTTTTTT. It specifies CASSPGLAGGPSNTGELFF. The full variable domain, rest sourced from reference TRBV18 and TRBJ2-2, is NAGVMQNPRHLVRRRGQEARLRCSPMKGHSHVYWYRQLPEEGLKFMVYLQKENIIDESGMPKERFSAEFPKEGPSILRIQQVVRGDSAAYFCASSPGLAGGPSNTGELFFGEGSRLTVL.

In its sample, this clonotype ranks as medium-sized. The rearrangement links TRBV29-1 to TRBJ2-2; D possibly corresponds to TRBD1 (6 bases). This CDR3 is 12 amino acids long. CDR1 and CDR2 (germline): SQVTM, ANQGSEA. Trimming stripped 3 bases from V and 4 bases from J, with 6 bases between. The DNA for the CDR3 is TGCAGCGTTGACAGGGGCACCGGGGAGCTGTTTTTT. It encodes CSVDRGTGELFF.